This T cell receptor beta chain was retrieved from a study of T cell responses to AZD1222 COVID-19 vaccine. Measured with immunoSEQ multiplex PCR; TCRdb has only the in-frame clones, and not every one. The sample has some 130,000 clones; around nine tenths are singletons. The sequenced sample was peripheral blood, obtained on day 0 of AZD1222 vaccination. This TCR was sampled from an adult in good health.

The CDR3 here is CASSSLAGGNTGELFF. In DNA form, the CDR3 reads TGTGCCAGCAGCTCGCTAGCGGGGGGTAACACCGGGGAGCTGTTTTTT. This chain joins TRBV3-1 (or the pseudogene TRBV3-2) and TRBJ2-2; 11 bases are shared with TRBD2. This CDR3 is 16 amino acids long. Germline V gives CDR1 LGHDT, CDR2 YNNKEL (reference sequence). V lost 5 bases, J lost 2 bases, and 4 bases stayed unmatched.